This T cell receptor beta chain was obtained from a study of beta chain features in type 1 diabetes (dated by TCRdb to the late 2010s). Describing the broader study: Mean age, gender distribution, total cell number and subset yield were not different between patients and healthy donors. Across all samples, about 110 million sorted cells were examined, and cell number per subset correlated strongly with RNA yield. In the study, TCRB repertoires of sorted circulating CD4+ T cell subsets from recently diagnosed type 1 diabetes patients were compared with those of matched healthy donors. Regulatory and stem cell-like memory subsets were obtained from only 8 patients and roughly eight healthy donors, while naive and central memory subsets were obtained from all 30 or so donors. Paper-wide results and their limitations: Because cDNA was sequenced instead of genomic DNA, activated cells with high expression could be over-represented, although the groups did not differ in activation or CD3 levels. PCR may preferentially amplify shorter templates, but because patient and control samples were amplified and corrected together, any resulting skew would affect both groups equally. Because the HLA sub-analyses included only small numbers of individuals, any influence of HLA type on TCRB rearrangement was left unresolved. Type 1 diabetes patients showed a moderate but significant shortening of TCRB CDR3 length in all four CD4+ subsets. At VDJ recombination sites, type 1 diabetes patients had fewer insertions and more deleted nucleotides, which implies abnormalities in thymic rearrangement. The naive, central memory and regulatory TCRB repertoires appeared to resemble one another more closely among patients than among healthy donors.

Notes on this clone: The antigen it recognizes is unknown. No base quality values were provided; no much bigger clone lies one nucleotide off.

The CDR3, cysteine through phenylalanine, is 15 amino acids long. This entry keeps only the CDR3 DNA: 45 bases, framed from base 1. The V end gives up 4 bases and the J end 3 bases, leaving 4 bases in the junction not matched to a gene. The germline V gene yields SGDLS for CDR1 and YYNGEE for CDR2. Each donor gave one peripheral blood draw, roughly 120 mL on average, collected into heparinised tubes. A BD FACSAria II and a panel including CD45RO, CCR7, CD25, CD127, CD95 and CD27 were used to sort naive, central memory, regulatory and stem cell-like memory CD4+ T cells. A purity above 98% was achieved for all sorted populations. PBMCs were isolated right away by Lymphoprep density gradient centrifugation and were stained directly, without culture. Samples were stained and sorted in pairs, with one healthy donor and one patient per experiment, so that batch effects were minimized. All of the isolated RNA was reverse transcribed with the High Capacity cDNA Reverse Transcription Kit, so expressed TCRB transcripts were sequenced. Deep immunoSEQ sequencing was performed on naive, central memory and regulatory T cell samples, with an average of roughly 3.6 million total reads per sample. After sorted cells were lysed in RLT buffer, RNA was extracted with DNase-treated RNeasy Micro or Mini kits, with the choice depending on cell number. To prevent cross-contamination, each cell subset was processed individually, whereas patient and healthy donor samples were processed jointly. Using the immunoSEQ multiplex PCR, TCRB sequences were amplified from cDNA into 87-bp fragments spanning the CDR3 region. The amplicons were sequenced using the Illumina HiSeq platform. Per the authors' processing: PCR bias was corrected computationally using synthetic template baselines, and reads within Hamming distance 2 were collapsed, with unmergeable singletons discarded. Reads were aligned against IMGT so that V, D and J genes, CDR3 length and insertions or deletions at six rearrangement sites could be assigned. Within each subset, clonotype counts were normalized to sorted cell number, and only after that were true diversity and Gini coefficients computed with the tcR R package. The overlap coefficient, calculated on TCRB nucleotide sequences, was used to measure repertoire sharing. Drawn from immuneACCESS, this table holds only the in-frame rearrangements with V and J called that TCRdb kept. Clones are partly lost; checked studies trace under half to an unresolved V gene and leave the rest unexplained. That table is the source of V, J and clone size, and D and trimming were worked out from the DNA. The sample yields approximately 60,000 clones; approximately 59% were counted once. 2% to 2.5% of the sample belongs to the ten largest clones.

Recombination connected TRBV9 to TRBJ1-4; 9 of the junction bases match TRBD1. The specimen sequenced was Tregs from blood. What the cell subset or site label conveys for this sample: regulatory CD4+ T cells. The origin of this receptor is a woman aged 18 to 35 in good health. This receptor carries the CDR3 CASSNRQGANEKLFF. Here is the DNA: TGTGCCAGCAGCAATAGACAGGGGGCTAATGAAAAACTGTTTTTT.